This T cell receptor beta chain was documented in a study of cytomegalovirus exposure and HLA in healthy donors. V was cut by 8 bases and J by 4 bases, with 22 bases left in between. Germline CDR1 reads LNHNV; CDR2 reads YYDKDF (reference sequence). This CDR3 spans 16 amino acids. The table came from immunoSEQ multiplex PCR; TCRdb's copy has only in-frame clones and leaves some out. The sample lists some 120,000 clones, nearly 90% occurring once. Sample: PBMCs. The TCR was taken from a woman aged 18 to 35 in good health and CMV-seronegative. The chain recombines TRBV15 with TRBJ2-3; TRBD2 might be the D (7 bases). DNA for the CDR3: TGTGCCACCGCGTGGGGGGGCCGATCAGTGTCAGATACGCAGTATTTT. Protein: CATAWGGRSVSDTQYF.